This TCR beta chain was identified during a study of T cell repertoires in cytomegalovirus infection. About this clonotype: As yet, its antigen is unknown.

Study-wide points: HLA-C-restricted CMV-specific TCR beta clonotypes prevailed in the ex vivo response.

From the reads, TCRdb called clonotypes with MiXCR, one entry per CDR3 protein. The sample records around 540,000 distinct CDR3 sequences, roughly 34% being singletons. The source material was cultured PBMCs, sampled from culture after CMV antigen stimulation. This TCR derives from a human donor in good health (CMV status not recorded). Some clones in this sample may be carry-over from other donors' samples.

The CDR3 spells CASSYSGEGYNEQFF. CDR3 nucleotides: TGTGCCAGCAGTTACTCGGGGGAGGGCTACAATGAGCAGTTCTTC. The chain joins TRBV6-2 or TRBV6-3 to TRBJ2-1; TRBD2 matches at 7 bases. The germline V gene encodes CDR1 MNHEY and CDR2 SVGEGT. The CDR3 has 15 residues. Losses at the gene ends were 0 bases for V and 3 bases for J; bases not matched to a gene: 2.